These T cell receptor beta chains were read from a single sample in a study of regulatory T cells in long-lasting Graves disease. TCRdb re-called the multiplex PCR reads with MiXCR, one entry per CDR3 protein. This sample has a few hundred thousand distinct CDR3 sequences; about a sixth occur once, and the top ten carry less than 35%. These same data were also listed under a study on T cells in Graves' hyperthyroidism and ophthalmopathy.

The material was peripheral blood mononuclear cells (PBMCs), obtained at new diagnosis, from a patient treated with antithyroid drugs. Receptor source: a man in his forties with Graves disease. The CDR3 runs from the conserved cysteine through the conserved F or W. The D gene is left open where the match is weak. Some rows mark clone size as missing; the rest say once, few, many or name a class of expanded clone.

d_call j_call clone_size v_call cdr3_nt cdr3_aa
TRBD1 TRBJ2-1 many TRBV28 TGTGCCAGCAGCCCCTTAACGGACAGGGACCCCAATGAGCAGTTCTTC CASSPLTDRDPNEQFF
- TRBJ2-7 - TRBV19 TGTGCCAGTAGTATCGCAAAGGGCTACGAGCAGTACTTC CASSIAKGYEQYF
- TRBJ2-3 many TRBV18 TGTGCCAGCTCACCAGCAGGGTCCACAGATACGCAGTATTTT CASSPAGSTDTQYF
- TRBJ2-3 many TRBV7-9 TGTGCCAGCAGCTTAGTGGGGCTAACGGCACCGTATTTT CASSLVGLTAPYF
- TRBJ1-5 - TRBV6-2/TRBV6-3 TGTGCCAGCAGTTACGCCTACAGCAATCAGCCCCAGCATTTT CASSYAYSNQPQHF
- TRBJ2-3 many TRBV12-3/TRBV12-4 TGTGCCAGCAGCCGTCTTTCGGGGGTAGCCGCCTTT CASSRLSGVAAF
- TRBJ2-3 many TRBV28 TGTGCCAGCAGTTCCCTTCTTAGGTACACAGATACGCAGTATTTT CASSSLLRYTDTQYF
TRBD2 TRBJ2-5 many TRBV7-9 TGTGCCAGCAGCGAACTAGCGGGGGGGCCGGGGCAAGAGACCCAGTACTTC CASSELAGGPGQETQYF
- TRBJ2-7 few TRBV20-1 TGCAGTGCTAGTTACACAGGACAATCCTACGAGCAGTACTTC CSASYTGQSYEQYF
- TRBJ1-4 many TRBV5-1 TGTGCCAGCAGCTTATATACCGGGGGCGATGCTGAAAAACTGTTTTTT CASSLYTGGDAEKLFF